A single sample gave rise to the 30 T cell receptor beta chains below, sequenced in a study of blood T cell repertoires in COVID-19 (dated by TCRdb to about 2020). Library preparation employed the immunoSEQ multiplex PCR assay. TCRdb carries this immuneACCESS record with in-frame sequences only. Its versions omit some clonotypes, under half of them owing to an unresolved V gene in the studies checked, with the rest unexplained. In this sample the table shows around 270,000 clones, around 84% of which occur a single time. Of the sample, 1.5% is held by the ten largest clones. The sequenced sample consisted of peripheral blood. The receptors derive from a woman aged 40-49 years who had recovered from COVID-19.

The rearrangement links TRBV7-3 to TRBJ2-1, with D tentatively TRBD1 (5 bases). This CDR3 spans 14 amino acids. CDR1 and CDR2 (germline): SGHTA, FQGTGA. V lost 4 bases, J lost 5 bases, and 12 bases lay in between. Here the CDR3 reads CASSSQPGNNEQFF. In DNA, the CDR3 is TGTGCCAGCAGCTCGCAGCCAGGGAACAATGAGCAGTTCTTC.

This chain uses TRBV18 with TRBJ1-2; TRBD1 agrees at 8 bases. In germline, CDR1 is KGHSH, CDR2 LQKENI. CDR3 length: 14 amino acids. V trimming: 3 bases; J trimming: 10 bases; junction bases outside the gene matches: 10. CDR3 sequence reads: CASSPGDRGDSYTF. Here the CDR3 DNA reads TGTGCCAGCTCACCTGGAGACAGGGGCGATTCCTACACCTTC.

The J gene is TRBJ1-1, the V gene TRBV5-1, with 10 bases fitting TRBD1. Trimming removed 5 bases from V and 1 base from J; junction bases left unmatched: 5. Germline CDR1 is SGHRS and CDR2 is YFSETQ. The CDR3 is 15 residues long. Here the CDR3 reads CASRLGTGANTEAFF. CDR3 coding DNA: TGCGCCAGCAGACTAGGGACAGGGGCGAACACTGAAGCTTTCTTT.

This clone has a handful of counts. The gene calls are TRBV28 and TRBJ1-6; TRBD1 might be the D (5 bases). V lost 0 bases and J 8 bases, leaving 11 bases between the germline ends. Germline loops: CDR1 MDHEN, CDR2 SYDVKM. This CDR3 is built from 15 residues. The CDR3 sequence is CASSLWAGRDSPLHF. As DNA, the CDR3 is TGTGCCAGCAGTTTATGGGCAGGGAGGGATTCACCCCTCCACTTT.

The chain combines TRBV7-9 with TRBJ2-7, with TRBD2 identical over 7 bases. The CDR3 is 19 residues long. The germline CDR1 and CDR2 sequences are SEHNR and FQNEAQ (reference sequence). Losses at the gene ends were 6 bases for V and 3 bases for J; bases not matched to a gene: 23. CDR3 region: CASSWGGGWAPPEGYEQYF. CDR3 nucleotides: TGTGCCAGCAGTTGGGGGGGAGGTTGGGCCCCCCCGGAAGGCTACGAGCAGTACTTC.

The chain couples TRBV25-1 to TRBJ1-6; D is undetermined. Trimming cost V 6 bases and J 7 bases, with 10 bases left between them. Germline V lookup: CDR1 MGHDK, CDR2 SYGVNS. This CDR3 is built from 13 residues. The CDR3 loop reads CASRGRLNSPLHF. Written as DNA, the CDR3 is TGTGCCAGCAGGGGGAGGCTCAATTCACCCCTCCACTTT.

The V and J genes are TRBV18 and TRBJ2-3; D unclear. Trimming removed 1 base from V and 2 bases from J, with 13 bases in between. Germline CDR1 is KGHSH and CDR2 is LQKENI. The CDR3 length is 16 residues. The chain's CDR3 is CASSPRASDNTDTQYF. CDR3 sequence (DNA): TGTGCCAGCTCACCACGAGCAAGCGATAACACAGATACGCAGTATTTT.

This chain uses TRBV5-6 with TRBJ1-3; the D gene is possibly TRBD1 (6 bases). V lost 0 bases and J lost 7, with 14 bases in between. The CDR3 sequence is 15 residues long. CDR1 and CDR2 (germline): SGHDT, YYEEEE. The CDR3 protein is CASSLVSGGRNTIYF. The DNA of the CDR3 is TGTGCCAGCAGCTTGGTCAGTGGGGGCCGGAACACCATATATTTT.

V gene TRBV7-8 combines with J gene TRBJ2-1, with D possibly being TRBD2 (6 bases). V gave up 5 bases and J gave up 8 bases, with 16 bases separating them. Germline assignment: CDR1 SGHVS and CDR2 FQNEAQ. The CDR3 has 14 amino acids. CDR3 loop: CASSPTRGTHEQFF. The DNA for the CDR3 is TGTGCCAGCAGCCCGACACGGGGGACCCATGAGCAGTTCTTC.

This clone appeared a single time. CDR3 DNA: TGTGCCAGCAGCAAGAGGGAAGTGAACACCGGGGAGCTGTTTTTT. Encoded protein: CASSKREVNTGELFF. The chain links TRBV2 to TRBJ2-2, with D possibly matching TRBD2 (5 bases). Germline CDR1 SNHLY, CDR2 FYNNEI. Trimming shortened V by 6 bases and J by 1 base, and 12 bases separated the two germline ends. This CDR3 is 15 amino acids long.

The chain joins TRBV5-1 to TRBJ2-2; D might be TRBD1 (5 bases). This CDR3 region has 13 residues. The V end lost 2 bases, the J end lost 6 bases, and 8 bases lay between the germline ends. CDR1 is SGHRS, CDR2 YFSETQ, per germline. The CDR3 loop reads CASSFGASGELFF. For the CDR3, the DNA is TGCGCCAGCAGCTTTGGGGCTTCCGGGGAGCTGTTTTTT.

The chain joins TRBV11-2 to TRBJ2-7; maybe TRBD1 (5 bases). This CDR3 region has 15 residues. The V gene's germline CDR1 is SGHAT and CDR2 FQNNGV. V was trimmed by 5 bases and J by 1 base, leaving 15 bases between them. The CDR3 here is CASSALRTISYEQYF. Written as DNA, the CDR3 is TGTGCCAGCAGCGCCCTTCGGACAATTTCCTACGAGCAGTACTTC. Combining the CDR3 with reference TRBV11-2 and TRBJ2-7 gives the whole variable domain EAGVAQSPRYKIIEKRQSVAFWCNPISGHATLYWYQQILGQGPKLLIQFQNNGVVDDSQLPKDRFSAERLKGVDSTLKIQPAKLEDSAVYLCASSALRTISYEQYFGPGTRLTVT.

The chain couples TRBV12-3 or TRBV12-4 to TRBJ1-2; a possible D gene is TRBD1 (6 bases). This CDR3 region has 13 residues. Trimming shortened V by 5 bases and J by 8 bases, and 15 bases separated the two germline ends. DNA for the CDR3: TGTGCCAGCAGTCGACGACACAGGGACGGCTACACCTTC. Translated, it gives CASSRRHRDGYTF.

The chain has TRBV7-9 and TRBJ2-7; D is perhaps TRBD2 (5 bases). Germline CDR1 reads SEHNR; CDR2 reads FQNEAQ (reference sequence). This CDR3 is 13 amino acids long. V lost 0 bases to trimming and J lost 4 bases, with 7 bases between them. The CDR3: CASSLAEEYEQYF. The CDR3 coding sequence is TGTGCCAGCAGCTTAGCGGAGGAGTACGAGCAGTACTTC.

The chain recombines TRBV28 with TRBJ1-5, with 7 bases that match TRBD1. CDR1 MDHEN and CDR2 SYDVKM come from the germline V gene. The CDR3 runs 16 residues. The V gene end was trimmed by 6 bases and the J gene end by 3 bases; junction bases not matched to a gene: 11. CDR3 bases: TGTGCCAGCAGCGGACCAAGGGGGCTGAACAATCAGCCCCAGCATTTT. It translates to CASSGPRGLNNQPQHF.

The chain is built from TRBV5-1 and TRBJ2-2; no clear D. CDR1 is SGHRS and CDR2 is YFSETQ in the germline V gene. V was cut by 4 bases and J by 6 bases, with 7 bases left in between. The length of the CDR3 is 12 residues. CDR3 sequence reads: CASSLPAGELFF. In DNA form, the CDR3 reads TGCGCCAGCAGCCTCCCCGCCGGGGAGCTGTTTTTT.

This chain connects TRBV19 to TRBJ1-5, with TRBD1 identical over 8 bases. The ends lost 4 bases at V and 1 base at J; junction bases unmatched: 9. CDR1 and CDR2 (germline): LNHDA, SQIVND (reference sequence). There are 17 residues in the CDR3. CDR3 amino acids: CASSKWTGTRSNQPQHF. The CDR3 DNA reads TGTGCCAGTAGTAAGTGGACAGGGACTCGCAGCAATCAGCCCCAGCATTTT.

The CDR3, as DNA: TGCAGCGCAGGACAGGGAAGGAACACTGAAGCTTTCTTT. Its protein product is CSAGQGRNTEAFF. The chain is built from TRBV29-1 and TRBJ1-1; the match to TRBD1 covers 8 bases. This CDR3 has 13 amino acids. Germline CDR1 is SQVTM and CDR2 is ANQGSEA. V dropped 7 bases and J dropped 1; count of bases not matched to a gene: 5.

This clone has just a few counts. The chain couples TRBV7-8 to TRBJ2-2; D not resolved. The CDR3 totals 15 residues. Trimming stripped 0 bases from V and 6 bases from J, with 11 bases between. Germline CDR1 is SGHVS and CDR2 is FQNEAQ. CDR3 protein: CASSLAIGTSGELFF. CDR3 nucleotide sequence: TGTGCCAGCAGCTTAGCTATCGGTACCTCCGGGGAGCTGTTTTTT. Combining the CDR3 with reference TRBV7-8 and TRBJ2-2 gives the whole variable domain GAGVSQSPRYKVAKRGQDVALRCDPISGHVSLFWYQQALGQGPEFLTYFQNEAQLDKSGLPSDRFFAERPEGSVSTLKIQRTQQEDSAVYLCASSLAIGTSGELFFGEGSRLTVL.

The chain recombines TRBV5-4 with TRBJ2-3; 7 bases agree with TRBD2. V lost 0 bases and J lost 1; bases outside the gene matches: 5. Germline lookup yields CDR1 SGHNT and CDR2 YYREEE (reference sequence). CDR3 length: 16 residues. CDR3 DNA: TGTGCCAGCAGCTTGGCCAGCAGCGGGGGCACAGATACGCAGTATTTT. The encoded protein is CASSLASSGGTDTQYF.

The V call is TRBV19, the J call TRBJ2-3; D call uncertain. The CDR3 runs to 14 residues. Trimming left V 5 bases short and J 0 bases short, with 9 bases between. The V gene's germline CDR1 is LNHDA and CDR2 SQIVND (reference sequence). The CDR3 sequence: CASSASTSTDTQYF. CDR3 DNA sequence: TGTGCCAGTAGTGCTTCGACTAGCACAGATACGCAGTATTTT. Combining the CDR3 with reference TRBV19 and TRBJ2-3 gives the whole variable domain DGGITQSPKYLFRKEGQNVTLSCEQNLNHDAMYWYRQDPGQGLRLIYYSQIVNDFQKGDIAEGYSVSREKKESFPLTVTSAQKNPTAFYLCASSASTSTDTQYFGPGTRLTVL.

This clone was detected once. The rearrangement uses TRBV27 and TRBJ1-5, with D possibly TRBD1 on 6 matching bases. V was cut by 4 bases and J by 7 bases, with 14 bases left in between. CDR1 is MNHEY and CDR2 is SMNVEV in the germline V gene (reference sequence). There are 14 residues in the CDR3. The CDR3 DNA sequence: TGTGCCAGCAGTTCCCGGGACACCGCACAGCCCCAGCATTTT. This gives the protein CASSSRDTAQPQHF.

J is TRBJ1-2 and V is TRBV29-1; 7 positions agree with TRBD1. This CDR3 is 13 amino acids long. With 6 bases clipped from V and 4 bases from J, the junction kept 8 bases outside the gene matches. Germline-derived CDR1 and CDR2 are SQVTM and ANQGSEA. The CDR3 DNA reads as TGCAGCGTCGCGACAGGGCTTGGCTATGGCTACACCTTC. Amino acids: CSVATGLGYGYTF.

This chain joins TRBV25-1 and TRBJ2-1, with D possibly being TRBD1 (6 bases). The CDR3 runs to 17 residues. Germline lookup yields CDR1 MGHDK and CDR2 SYGVNS. With 11 bases removed from V and 0 bases from J, the gap between germline ends came to 23 bases. This chain's CDR3 is CAPVGLGARSSYNEQFF. CDR3 coding DNA: TGTGCCCCGGTAGGCCTGGGGGCTAGGAGCTCCTACAATGAGCAGTTCTTC.

The V call is TRBV9, the J call TRBJ2-2, with D hard to call. Between the trimmed V and J ends, which lost 2 bases and 4 bases, there was a span of 12 bases. This CDR3 has 15 amino acids. Germline CDR1 and CDR2: SGDLS and YYNGEE. CDR3 sequence reads: CASSVGFSGTGELFF. In DNA, the CDR3 is TGTGCCAGCAGCGTCGGATTCTCGGGCACCGGGGAGCTGTTTTTT.

The rearrangement joins TRBV30 to TRBJ2-7; D possibly corresponds to TRBD2 (6 bases). This CDR3 is built from 13 residues. Germline V CDR1 and CDR2: GTSNPN, SVGIG (reference sequence). V shed 4 bases and J shed 2 bases, with 12 bases lying between them. This chain's CDR3 is CAWNSGGTYEQYF. Here the CDR3 DNA reads TGTGCCTGGAATAGCGGCGGGACCTACGAGCAGTACTTC.

J is TRBJ1-1 and V is TRBV28; 9 nucleotides match TRBD1. J was trimmed by 4 bases and V by 5 bases; bases with no gene match: 17. From germline, CDR1 is MDHEN and CDR2 SYDVKM. The CDR3 is 18 residues long. CDR3 in amino acids: CASSISYLGQGRFTEAFF. The CDR3 nucleotides are TGTGCCAGCAGTATATCCTACTTGGGACAGGGACGATTCACTGAAGCTTTCTTT.

This clone was recorded only once. This rearrangement joins TRBV4-1 to TRBJ2-1; D is uncertain. Germline V lookup: CDR1 MGHRA, CDR2 YSYEKL. V gave up 3 bases and J gave up 8 bases, with 14 bases separating them. The CDR3 has 14 amino acids. The CDR3 sequence: CASSQRSIADEQFF. The DNA of the CDR3 is TGCGCCAGCAGCCAGAGGTCGATAGCCGATGAGCAGTTCTTC.

The chain has TRBV19 and TRBJ1-5, with D perhaps matching TRBD1 (5 bases). Germline assignment: CDR1 LNHDA and CDR2 SQIVND (reference sequence). The CDR3 length is 16 residues. V shed 7 bases and J shed 0 bases, with 16 bases lying between them. The DNA for the CDR3 is TGTGCCAGTACTCTAGGAAGGGGATCTAGCAATCAGCCCCAGCATTTT. It codes for CASTLGRGSSNQPQHF.

The genes are TRBV6-2 or TRBV6-3 and TRBJ1-5; maybe TRBD1 (6 bases). The ends were cut back, 4 bases at V and 4 bases at J, with 11 bases in the middle. Germline V gene data show CDR1 as MNHEY and CDR2 as SVGEGT. The CDR3 spans 14 residues. The CDR3 DNA is TGTGCCAGCAGTTCCCGGACAGATAATCAGCCCCAGCATTTT. This gives the protein CASSSRTDNQPQHF.